The 7 T cell receptor beta chains in this list originate from one sample, sequenced in a study of regulatory T cells in long-lasting Graves disease. Time point given: newly diagnosed GD, antithyroid drugs for less than 3 months. PBMC-derived RNA was used for the TCR library. According to the study, TCR beta libraries were built with iRepertoire HTBI primers and CDR3-region Arm-PCR. A single record per CDR3 protein comes from TCRdb applying MiXCR to the multiplex PCR reads. The profile shows 300,000 to 400,000 distinct CDR3 sequences, roughly 15% of them singletons. Source: peripheral blood mononuclear cells (PBMCs), taken at new diagnosis, from a patient treated with antithyroid drugs. All receptors derive from a female donor with Graves disease.

The genes are TRBV28 and TRBJ1-1; tentatively, D is TRBD1 (6 bases). The V gene's germline CDR1 is MDHEN and CDR2 SYDVKM. V was trimmed by 6 bases and J by 1 base, leaving 27 bases between them. This CDR3 has 19 residues. CDR3 nucleotide sequence: TGTGCCAGCAGCAAACTCGCAATAGGGGGTCGGAGGAGGAACACTGAAGCTTTCTTT. Translated, it gives CASSKLAIGGRRRNTEAFF.

The chain carries TRBV6-2 or TRBV6-3 and TRBJ2-2, with 9 bases identical to TRBD2. Germline values: CDR1 MNHEY, CDR2 SVGEGT. This CDR3 region has 13 residues. V lost 11 bases and J lost 5; bases outside the gene matches: 6. For the CDR3, the DNA is TGTGCCCATCGACTAGCGGAGACCGGGGAGCTGTTTTTT. It codes for CAHRLAETGELFF.

There are many counts of this clonotype. The chain combines TRBV13 with TRBJ2-5; 8 bases are shared with TRBD2. Trimming at V came to 4 bases and at J to 5 bases, leaving 6 bases not matched to a gene. This CDR3 region has 14 residues. Germline assignment: CDR1 PRHDT and CDR2 FYEKMQ (reference sequence). The CDR3 bases are TGTGCCAGCAGCTCAAGCGGGAGTGCGGAGACCCAGTACTTC. Residues: CASSSSGSAETQYF.

At least ten counts were recorded for this clonotype. J is TRBJ2-3 and V is TRBV2; D unresolved. Germline V lookup: CDR1 SNHLY, CDR2 FYNNEI. The CDR3 loop spans 11 amino acids. Trimming took off 2 bases at V and 3 bases at J, with 0 bases between the two ends. This CDR3 is CASSETDTQYF. Here the CDR3 DNA reads TGTGCCAGCAGTGAAACAGATACGCAGTATTTT.

This clonotype was observed many times. The chain is built from TRBV6-1 and TRBJ2-1; TRBD2 matches at 12 bases. The V gene's germline CDR1 is MNHNS and CDR2 SASEGT. This CDR3 has 16 residues. The V segment lost 6 bases and the J segment 9 bases; nucleotides outside the gene matches: 12. The CDR3 sequence: CASRRDPTSGSGEQFF. CDR3 sequence (DNA): TGTGCCAGCAGAAGAGACCCGACTAGCGGGAGCGGTGAGCAGTTCTTC.

This clonotype was observed many times. The chain uses TRBV6-1 and TRBJ2-3, with D unresolved. The CDR3 has 13 residues. The germline gives CDR1 MNHNS, CDR2 SASEGT. Trimming cost V 6 bases and J 7 bases, with 14 bases left between them. CDR3 DNA: TGTGCCAGCAGCCTAACACAAGATAATACGCAGTATTTT. Translated, it gives CASSLTQDNTQYF.

This chain connects TRBV28 to TRBJ2-2; D is unclear. V was pared by 6 bases and J by 1 base, with 9 bases between. This CDR3 is built from 14 residues. In germline, CDR1 is MDHEN, CDR2 SYDVKM. CDR3 coding DNA: TGTGCCAGCAGCCCCAGCGTGAACACCGGGGAGCTGTTTTTT. Translated: CASSPSVNTGELFF.